Given below is one T cell receptor (beta chain) in context. Its antigen remains unidentified. The data belong to a study of T-cell memory formation after mild COVID-19. General study points: Clones contracting across day 15 to 85 had a balanced CD4/CD8 profile; later expanding clones leaned CD4+. Shrinking CD4+ clones were chiefly CM and EM; CD8+ ones were chiefly EMRA.

TCRdb ran MiXCR on the 5' RACE reads and lists one entry per CDR3 protein. The repertoire holds 110,000 to 150,000 distinct CDR3 sequences, around 27% seen once, with around a quarter in the top ten. CDR3 length: 14 residues. Germline V gene data show CDR1 as SEHNR and CDR2 as FQNEAQ (reference sequence). The V and J ends lost 5 bases and 0 bases respectively, with 9 bases between them. The sequenced material came from PBMCs or a T cell subset sorted from them (not recorded which). This clonotype originated in an adult woman who had mild COVID-19 (a few samples of this study predate the infection). Cell type and time point are not known. The V and J genes are TRBV7-9 and TRBJ2-3; D gene ambiguous. CDR3 sequence: CASSKVASTDTQYF. The CDR3 nucleotides are TGTGCCAGCAGCAAAGTCGCGAGCACAGATACGCAGTATTTT.